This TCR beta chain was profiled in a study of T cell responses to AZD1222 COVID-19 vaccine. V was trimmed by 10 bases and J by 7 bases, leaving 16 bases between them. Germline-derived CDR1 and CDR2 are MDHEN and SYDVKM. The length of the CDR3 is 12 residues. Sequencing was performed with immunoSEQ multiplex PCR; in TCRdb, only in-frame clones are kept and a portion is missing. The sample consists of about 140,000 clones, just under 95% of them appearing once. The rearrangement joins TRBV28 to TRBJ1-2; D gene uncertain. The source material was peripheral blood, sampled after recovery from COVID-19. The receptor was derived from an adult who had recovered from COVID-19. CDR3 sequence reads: CATTLRSGGYTF. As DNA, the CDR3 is TGTGCCACCACACTAAGGAGCGGTGGCTACACCTTC.